Following are 13 T cell receptor beta chains from one sample sequenced in a study of CD8 T cells in Susac syndrome. An input of about 0.5 to 1 ug of RNA was subjected to reverse transcription using random hexamers. From the immunoSEQ multiplex PCR reads, TCRdb called clonotypes with MiXCR, one entry per CDR3 protein. Among around 180,000 distinct CDR3 sequences listed, 85% to 95% were seen once. The sample was CD4+ T cells from PBMCs. Receptors originate from a human donor with multiple sclerosis.

J is TRBJ1-1 and V is TRBV7-2, with D possibly TRBD1 on 5 matching bases. Trimming stripped 5 bases from V and 6 bases from J, with 19 bases between. The CDR3 is made up of 15 amino acids. Germline-derived CDR1 and CDR2 are SGHTA and FQGNSA. DNA of the CDR3: TGTGCCAGCAGCCTAAGGGGAGCGTCGATCCCTGAAGCTTTCTTT. As protein: CASSLRGASIPEAFF.

The chain uses TRBV5-1 and TRBJ1-1; D remains unclear. CDR1 and CDR2 (germline): SGHRS, YFSETQ. This CDR3 is 13 amino acids long. Trimming stripped 0 bases from V and 3 bases from J, with 6 bases between. The CDR3 loop is CASSLEAYTEAFF. DNA of the CDR3: TGCGCCAGCAGCTTGGAAGCGTACACTGAAGCTTTCTTT.

J is TRBJ2-5 and V is TRBV7-7; D is undetermined. This CDR3 is 13 amino acids long. Germline assignment: CDR1 SSHAT and CDR2 FNYEAQ (reference sequence). V was shortened by 4 bases and J by 4 bases, with 10 bases between the two germline ends. This chain's CDR3 is CASSSKLGETQYF. In DNA form, the CDR3 reads TGTGCCAGCAGCTCAAAACTGGGAGAGACCCAGTACTTC. The full variable domain, completed using reference TRBV7-7 and TRBJ2-5, is GAGVSQSPRYKVTKRGQDVTLRCDPISSHATLYWYQQALGQGPEFLTYFNYEAQPDKSGLPSDRFSAERPEGSISTLTIQRTEQRDSAMYRCASSSKLGETQYFGPGTRLLVL.

The chain recombines TRBV30 with TRBJ1-5; possibly TRBD1 for D (5 bases). Trimming took 0 bases from V and 7 from J, leaving 13 bases between them. Looked up from germline, CDR1 is GTSNPN and CDR2 is SVGIG (reference sequence). The CDR3 covers 14 residues. CDR3: CAWSVGNGGQPQHF. CDR3 bases: TGTGCCTGGAGTGTAGGTAACGGGGGACAGCCCCAGCATTTT.

In its sample, this clonotype was seen a few times. DNA for the CDR3: TGTGCCAGCAGTCAGGGACTAGCGGGAAACAATGAGCAGTTCTTC. It codes for CASSQGLAGNNEQFF. The V gene is TRBV6-6, the J gene TRBJ2-1, with 13 bases matching TRBD2. Germline assignment: CDR1 MNHNY and CDR2 SVGAGI (reference sequence). The CDR3 spans 15 residues. J lost 5 bases, V lost 5 bases, and 3 bases had no gene match.

The genes are TRBV5-1 and TRBJ2-7; 9 bases agree with TRBD1. The CDR3 has 14 amino acids. Germline CDR1 reads SGHRS; CDR2 reads YFSETQ. The trim removed 3 bases at V and 6 bases at J, leaving 7 bases unmatched. Here the CDR3 DNA reads TGCGCCAGCAGCTACGGGACAGGGATGGGCGAGCAGTACTTC. Its translation is CASSYGTGMGEQYF.

This chain's CDR3 is CAWRVAGGPTDTQYF. CDR3 in DNA: TGTGCCTGGAGGGTAGCGGGAGGCCCCACAGATACGCAGTATTTT. The rearrangement joins TRBV30 to TRBJ2-3; 10 positions agree with TRBD2. The trim removed 3 bases at V and 2 bases at J, leaving 5 bases unmatched. CDR1 is GTSNPN, CDR2 SVGIG, per germline (reference sequence). This CDR3 is 15 amino acids long. Together with reference TRBV30 and TRBJ2-3, the CDR3 gives the full variable domain: SQTIHQWPATLVQPVGSPLSLECTVEGTSNPNLYWYRQAAGRGLQLLFYSVGIGQISSEVPQNLSASRPQDRQFILSSKKLLLSDSGFYLCAWRVAGGPTDTQYFGPGTRLTVL.

The V and J genes are TRBV5-6 and TRBJ2-3, with 15 bases lining up with TRBD2. V was pared by 4 bases and J by 4 bases, with 4 bases of the junction left unmatched. Germline V gives CDR1 SGHDT, CDR2 YYEEEE. The CDR3 extends over 16 amino acids. CDR3: CASSEWTSGRADTQYF. CDR3 bases: TGTGCCAGCAGCGAGTGGACTAGCGGGAGGGCAGATACGCAGTATTTT.

The chain carries TRBV19 and TRBJ2-5; perhaps TRBD1 as D (6 bases). Trimming removed 4 bases from V and 13 bases from J, with 22 bases in between. The length of the CDR3 is 14 residues. Germline loops: CDR1 LNHDA, CDR2 SQIVND (reference sequence). The DNA of the CDR3 is TGTGCCAGTAGTACGCCGGGACAACGGGTCCCACCGTACTTC. Translated: CASSTPGQRVPPYF.

The gene calls are TRBV18 and TRBJ1-2, with TRBD1 as a possible D gene (5 bases). CDR1 KGHSH and CDR2 LQKENI come from the germline V gene. Between the trimmed V and J ends, which lost 5 bases and 3 bases, there was a span of 19 bases. This CDR3 contains 16 residues. CDR3 sequence reads: CASSTQQEQSDYGYTF. CDR3 in DNA: TGTGCCAGCTCAACCCAACAGGAGCAGAGTGACTATGGCTACACCTTC. Combining the CDR3 with reference TRBV18 and TRBJ1-2 gives the whole variable domain NAGVMQNPRHLVRRRGQEARLRCSPMKGHSHVYWYRQLPEEGLKFMVYLQKENIIDESGMPKERFSAEFPKEGPSILRIQQVVRGDSAAYFCASSTQQEQSDYGYTFGSGTRLTVV.

J is TRBJ1-1 and V is TRBV19; D call uncertain. The CDR3 loop spans 15 amino acids. The V end was cut by 3 bases, the J end by 0 bases, with 11 bases between. Germline CDR1 LNHDA, CDR2 SQIVND (reference sequence). CDR3 sequence: CASSIRRGLNTEAFF. DNA of the CDR3: TGTGCCAGTAGTATTCGGAGAGGGTTGAACACTGAAGCTTTCTTT.

This chain uses TRBV11-2 with TRBJ2-1; the D gene could be TRBD1 or TRBD2 (5 bases each). Between the trimmed V and J ends, which lost 3 bases and 0 bases, there was a span of 27 bases. Per germline, CDR1 SGHAT and CDR2 FQNNGV. The CDR3 loop spans 21 amino acids. CDR3 sequence reads: CASSLGEWRAEHSFSYNEQFF. CDR3 bases: TGTGCCAGCAGCTTGGGGGAGTGGAGAGCGGAACACTCTTTCTCCTACAATGAGCAGTTCTTC.

This chain connects TRBV6-1 to TRBJ2-7, with D possibly TRBD2 on 7 matching bases. The CDR3 runs 15 residues. Trimming shortened V by 8 bases and J by 6 bases, and 23 bases separated the two germline ends. From germline, CDR1 is MNHNS and CDR2 SASEGT. CDR3 DNA sequence: TGTGCCAGCTCCTTTGGGGGGGGCCCGTTGGGCGAGCAGTACTTC. This gives the protein CASSFGGGPLGEQYF.